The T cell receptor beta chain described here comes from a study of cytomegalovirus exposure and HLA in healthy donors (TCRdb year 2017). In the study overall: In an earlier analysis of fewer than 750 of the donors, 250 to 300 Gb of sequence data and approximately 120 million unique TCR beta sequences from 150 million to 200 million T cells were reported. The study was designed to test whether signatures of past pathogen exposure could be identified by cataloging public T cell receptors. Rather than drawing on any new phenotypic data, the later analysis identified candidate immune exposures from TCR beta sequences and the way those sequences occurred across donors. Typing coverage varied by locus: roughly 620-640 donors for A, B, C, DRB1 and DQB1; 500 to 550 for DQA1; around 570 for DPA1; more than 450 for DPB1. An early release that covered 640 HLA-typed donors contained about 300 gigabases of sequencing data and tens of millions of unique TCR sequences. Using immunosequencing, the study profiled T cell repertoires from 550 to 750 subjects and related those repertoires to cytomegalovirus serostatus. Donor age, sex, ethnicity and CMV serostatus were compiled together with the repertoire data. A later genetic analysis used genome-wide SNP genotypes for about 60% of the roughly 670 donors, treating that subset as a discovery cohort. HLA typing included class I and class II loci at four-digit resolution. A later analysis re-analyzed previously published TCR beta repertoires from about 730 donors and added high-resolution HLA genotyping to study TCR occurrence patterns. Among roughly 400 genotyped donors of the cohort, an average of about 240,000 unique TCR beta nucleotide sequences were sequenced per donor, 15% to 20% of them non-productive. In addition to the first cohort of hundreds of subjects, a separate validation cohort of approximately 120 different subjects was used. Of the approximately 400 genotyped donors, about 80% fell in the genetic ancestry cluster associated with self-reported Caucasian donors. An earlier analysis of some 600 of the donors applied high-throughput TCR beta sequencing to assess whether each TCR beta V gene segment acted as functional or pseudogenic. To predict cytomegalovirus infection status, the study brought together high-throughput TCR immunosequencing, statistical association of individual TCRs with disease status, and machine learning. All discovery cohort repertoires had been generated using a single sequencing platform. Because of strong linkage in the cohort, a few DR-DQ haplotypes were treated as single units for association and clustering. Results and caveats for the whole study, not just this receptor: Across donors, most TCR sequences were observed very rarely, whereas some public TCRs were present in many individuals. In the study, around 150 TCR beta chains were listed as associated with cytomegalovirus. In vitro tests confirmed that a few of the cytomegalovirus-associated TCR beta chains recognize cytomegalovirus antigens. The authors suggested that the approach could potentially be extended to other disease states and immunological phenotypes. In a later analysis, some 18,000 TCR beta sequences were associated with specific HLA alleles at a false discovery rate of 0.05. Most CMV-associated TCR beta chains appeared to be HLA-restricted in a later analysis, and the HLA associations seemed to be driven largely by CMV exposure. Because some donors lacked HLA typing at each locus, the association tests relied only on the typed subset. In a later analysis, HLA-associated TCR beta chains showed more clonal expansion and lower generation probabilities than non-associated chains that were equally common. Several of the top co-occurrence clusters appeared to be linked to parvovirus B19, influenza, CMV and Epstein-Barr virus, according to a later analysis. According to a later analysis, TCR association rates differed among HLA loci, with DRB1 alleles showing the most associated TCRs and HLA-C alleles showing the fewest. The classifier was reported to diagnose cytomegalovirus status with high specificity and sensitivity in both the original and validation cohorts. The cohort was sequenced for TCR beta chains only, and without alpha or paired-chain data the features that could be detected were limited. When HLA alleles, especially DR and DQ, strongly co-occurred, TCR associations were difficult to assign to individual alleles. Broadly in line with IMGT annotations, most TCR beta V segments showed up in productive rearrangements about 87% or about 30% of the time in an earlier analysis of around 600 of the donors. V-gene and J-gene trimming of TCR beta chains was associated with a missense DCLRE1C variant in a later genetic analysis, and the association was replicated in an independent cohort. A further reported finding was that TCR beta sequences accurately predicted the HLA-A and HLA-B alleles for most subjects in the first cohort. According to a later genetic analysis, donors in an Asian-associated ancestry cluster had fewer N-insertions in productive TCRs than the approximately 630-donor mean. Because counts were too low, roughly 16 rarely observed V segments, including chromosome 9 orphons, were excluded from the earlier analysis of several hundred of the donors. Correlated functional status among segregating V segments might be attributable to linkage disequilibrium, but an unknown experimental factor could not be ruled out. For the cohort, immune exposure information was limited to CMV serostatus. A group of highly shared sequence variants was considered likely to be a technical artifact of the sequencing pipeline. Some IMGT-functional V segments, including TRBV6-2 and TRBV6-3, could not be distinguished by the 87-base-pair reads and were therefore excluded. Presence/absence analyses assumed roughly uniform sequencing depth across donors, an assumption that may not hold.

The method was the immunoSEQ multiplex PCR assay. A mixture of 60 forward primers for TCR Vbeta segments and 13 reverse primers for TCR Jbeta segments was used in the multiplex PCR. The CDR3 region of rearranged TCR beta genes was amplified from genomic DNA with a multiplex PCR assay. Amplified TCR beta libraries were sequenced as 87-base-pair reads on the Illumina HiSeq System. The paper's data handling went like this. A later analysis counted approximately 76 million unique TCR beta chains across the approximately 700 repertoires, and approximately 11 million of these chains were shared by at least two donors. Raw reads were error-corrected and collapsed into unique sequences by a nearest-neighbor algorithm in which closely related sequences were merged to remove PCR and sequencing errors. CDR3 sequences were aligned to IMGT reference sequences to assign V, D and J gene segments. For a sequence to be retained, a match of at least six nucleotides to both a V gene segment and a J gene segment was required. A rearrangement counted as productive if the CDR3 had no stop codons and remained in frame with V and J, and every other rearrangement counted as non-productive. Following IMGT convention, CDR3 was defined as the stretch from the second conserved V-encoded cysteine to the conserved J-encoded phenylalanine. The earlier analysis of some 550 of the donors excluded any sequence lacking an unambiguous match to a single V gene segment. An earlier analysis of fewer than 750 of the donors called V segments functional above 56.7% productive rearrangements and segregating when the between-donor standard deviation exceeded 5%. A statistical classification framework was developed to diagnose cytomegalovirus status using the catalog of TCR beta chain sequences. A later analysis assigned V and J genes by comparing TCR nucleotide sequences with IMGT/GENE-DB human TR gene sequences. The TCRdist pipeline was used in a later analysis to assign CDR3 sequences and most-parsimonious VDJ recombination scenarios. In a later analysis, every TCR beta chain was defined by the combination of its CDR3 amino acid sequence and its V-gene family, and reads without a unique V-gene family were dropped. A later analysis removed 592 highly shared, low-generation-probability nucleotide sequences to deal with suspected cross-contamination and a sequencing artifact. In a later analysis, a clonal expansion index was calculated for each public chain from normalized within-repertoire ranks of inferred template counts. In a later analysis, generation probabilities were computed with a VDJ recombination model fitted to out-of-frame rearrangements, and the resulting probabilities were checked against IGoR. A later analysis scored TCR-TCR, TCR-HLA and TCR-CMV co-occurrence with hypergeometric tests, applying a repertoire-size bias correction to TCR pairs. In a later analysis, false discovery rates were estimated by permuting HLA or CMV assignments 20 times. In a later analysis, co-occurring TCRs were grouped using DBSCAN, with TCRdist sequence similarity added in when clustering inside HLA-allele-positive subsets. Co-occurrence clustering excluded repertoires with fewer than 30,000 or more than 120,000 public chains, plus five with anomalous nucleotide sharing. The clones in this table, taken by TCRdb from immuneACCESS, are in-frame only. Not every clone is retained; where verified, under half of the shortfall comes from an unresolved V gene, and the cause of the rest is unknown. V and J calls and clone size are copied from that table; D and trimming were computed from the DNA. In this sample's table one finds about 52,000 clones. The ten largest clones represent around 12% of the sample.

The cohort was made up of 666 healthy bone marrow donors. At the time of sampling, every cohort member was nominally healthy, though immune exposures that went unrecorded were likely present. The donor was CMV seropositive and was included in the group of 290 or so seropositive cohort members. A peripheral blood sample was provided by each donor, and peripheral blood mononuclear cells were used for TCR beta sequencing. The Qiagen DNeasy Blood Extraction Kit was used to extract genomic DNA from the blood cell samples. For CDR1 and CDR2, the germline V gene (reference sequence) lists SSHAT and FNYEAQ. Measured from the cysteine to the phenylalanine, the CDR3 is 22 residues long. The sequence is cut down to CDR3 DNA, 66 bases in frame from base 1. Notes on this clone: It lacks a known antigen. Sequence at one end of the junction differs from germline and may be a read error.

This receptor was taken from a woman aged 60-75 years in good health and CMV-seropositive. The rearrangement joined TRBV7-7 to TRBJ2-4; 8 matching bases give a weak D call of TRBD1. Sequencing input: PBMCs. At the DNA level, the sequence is TGTGCTAGCAGCACATCAGGACAGGGAAGTGGGGGAGGGGGGCTAGCCAAAAACATTCAGTACTTC. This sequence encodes CASSTSGQGSGGGGLAKNIQYF.